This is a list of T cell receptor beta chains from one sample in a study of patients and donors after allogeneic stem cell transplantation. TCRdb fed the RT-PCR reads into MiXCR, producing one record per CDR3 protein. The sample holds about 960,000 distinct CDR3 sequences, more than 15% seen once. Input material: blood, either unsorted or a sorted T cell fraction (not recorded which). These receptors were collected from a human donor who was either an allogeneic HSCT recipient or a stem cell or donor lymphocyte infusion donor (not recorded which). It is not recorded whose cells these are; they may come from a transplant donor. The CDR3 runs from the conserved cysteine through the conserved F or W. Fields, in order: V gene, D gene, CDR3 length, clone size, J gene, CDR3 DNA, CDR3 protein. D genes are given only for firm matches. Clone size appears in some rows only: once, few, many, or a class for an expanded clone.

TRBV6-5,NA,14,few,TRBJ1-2,TGTGCCAGCAGTTACTCGGCGCTCCTGGAGGGCTACACCTTC,CASSYSALLEGYTF
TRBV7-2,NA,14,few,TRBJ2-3,TGTGCCAGCAGCTTAAGCTTGATCCCAGATACGCAGTATTTT,CASSLSLIPDTQYF
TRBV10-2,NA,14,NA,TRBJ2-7,TGCGCCAGCAAGGGACACCCGAGCTCCTACGAGCAGTACTTC,CASKGHPSSYEQYF
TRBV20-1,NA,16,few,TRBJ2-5,TGCAGTGCTAGCCCTATAGCGGGTCAGGGGGAGGAGACCCAGTACTTC,CSASPIAGQGEETQYF
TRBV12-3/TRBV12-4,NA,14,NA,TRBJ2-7,TGTGCCAGCAGTTGGGGGTGGGGGACCTACGAGCAGTACTTC,CASSWGWGTYEQYF
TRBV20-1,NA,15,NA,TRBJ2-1,TGCAGTGCTAGAGATCGGAGCAGCTCCTACAATGAGCAGTTCTTC,CSARDRSSSYNEQFF
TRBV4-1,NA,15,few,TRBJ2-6,TGCGCCAGCAGCCAAATCTGGCCTGGGGCCAACGTCCTGACTTTC,CASSQIWPGANVLTF
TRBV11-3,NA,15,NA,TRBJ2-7,TGTGCCAGCAGCTTAGGGCAAGGGGGACTCGACGAGCAGTACTTC,CASSLGQGGLDEQYF
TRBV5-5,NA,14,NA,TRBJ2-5,TGTGCCAGCCATCGAGCGGGCCAGCAAGAGACCCAGTACTTC,CASHRAGQQETQYF
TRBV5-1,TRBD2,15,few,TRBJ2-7,TGCGCCAGCAGCTTGGTAGCGGGAGGGCCACACGAGCAGTACTTC,CASSLVAGGPHEQYF
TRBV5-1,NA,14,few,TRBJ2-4,TGCGCCAGCAGCTTGGCCCCAGACTTGAACATTCAGTACTTC,CASSLAPDLNIQYF
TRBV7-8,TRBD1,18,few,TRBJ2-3,TGTGCCAGCAGCTTAAGGGACAGGGGCCCCTTGGGGACAGATACGCAGTATTTT,CASSLRDRGPLGTDTQYF
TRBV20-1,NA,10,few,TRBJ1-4,TGCAGTGCCGAGGCTGAAAAACTGTTTTTT,CSAEAEKLFF
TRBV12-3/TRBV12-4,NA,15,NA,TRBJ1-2,TGTGCCAGCAGTTTAACAGAGCAGGGGCCCTATGGCTACACCTTC,CASSLTEQGPYGYTF
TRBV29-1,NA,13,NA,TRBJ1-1,TGCAGCGTGAACCGGGGCTTTAACACTGAAGCTTTCTTT,CSVNRGFNTEAFF
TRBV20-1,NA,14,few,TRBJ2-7,TGCAGTGCTAGAGGAAGGCGGCGGGTGAGGGAGCAGTACTTC,CSARGRRRVREQYF
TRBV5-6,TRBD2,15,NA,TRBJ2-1,TGTGCCAGCAGGGAGGGACTAGCGGCGTACAATGAGCAGTTCTTC,CASREGLAAYNEQFF
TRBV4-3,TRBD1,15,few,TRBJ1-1,TGCGCCAGCAGCCAAGAGGCAGGGGGCGACACTGAAGCTTTCTTT,CASSQEAGGDTEAFF
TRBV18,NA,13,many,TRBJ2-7,TGTGCCAGCTCACCACGCAGCTCCTACGAGCAGTACTTC,CASSPRSSYEQYF